A selection of T cell receptor beta chains follows, all from one sample in a study of blood T cell repertoires in COVID-19. Some clones are missing from TCRdb's copy, which holds only in-frame ones; the method was immunoSEQ multiplex PCR. The sample shows approximately 290,000 clones, 80% to 95% of them seen only once. Specimen: PBMCs or T cells enriched from blood (not recorded which). These receptors all come from a woman aged 25 to 39 who had recovered from COVID-19. The CDR3 runs from the conserved cysteine through the conserved F or W. The D gene is left open where the match is weak. The size of a clone is reported for some rows only, either as once, few or many, or as a class for expanded clones.

d_call	j_call	v_call	clone_size	cdr3_aa	cdr3_nt
NA	TRBJ2-3	TRBV11-2	NA	CASSFLGGGTDTQYF	TGTGCCAGCAGCTTTCTCGGAGGAGGCACAGATACGCAGTATTTT
NA	TRBJ2-1	TRBV7-9	NA	CASSPRGGTYNEQFF	TGTGCCAGCAGCCCCCGAGGGGGAACCTACAATGAGCAGTTCTTC
NA	TRBJ1-4	TRBV18	few	CASSPLLDSRRATNEKLFF	TGTGCCAGCTCACCGTTGCTCGACTCAAGGCGGGCAACTAATGAAAAACTGTTTTTT
TRBD1	TRBJ2-1	TRBV6-5	NA	CAAGQGVWNEQFF	TGTGCAGCCGGACAGGGGGTATGGAATGAGCAGTTCTTC
NA	TRBJ1-3	TRBV15	NA	CATSRDRGGAGNTIYF	TGTGCCACCAGCAGAGACCGTGGGGGGGCTGGAAACACCATATATTTT
TRBD2	TRBJ2-2	TRBV9	NA	CASSVEPGGVTGELFF	TGTGCCAGCAGCGTAGAGCCGGGAGGCGTGACCGGGGAGCTGTTTTTT
NA	TRBJ1-1	TRBV27	NA	CASRGAGATEAFF	TGTGCCAGCAGGGGGGCAGGGGCCACTGAAGCTTTCTTT
NA	TRBJ2-7	TRBV21-1	NA	CASSLNRGEQYF	TGTGCCAGCAGCCTAAACAGGGGCGAGCAGTACTTC
NA	TRBJ1-2	TRBV10-3	once	CAISDGGNYGYTF	TGTGCCATCAGTGATGGCGGGAACTATGGCTACACCTTC
TRBD1	TRBJ2-7	TRBV5-5	NA	CASSRQGYEQYF	TGTGCCAGCAGCCGACAGGGCTACGAGCAGTACTTC
NA	TRBJ2-3	TRBV28	NA	CASSFRTDTQYF	TGTGCCAGCAGTTTTCGTACAGATACGCAGTATTTT
NA	TRBJ2-5	TRBV9	NA	CASSPAALETQYF	TGTGCCAGCAGCCCAGCGGCTTTAGAGACCCAGTACTTC
NA	TRBJ2-5	TRBV9	NA	CASSLRAEGGETQYF	TGTGCCAGCAGCCTCCGCGCGGAGGGCGGTGAGACCCAGTACTTC
TRBD2	TRBJ2-5	TRBV5-4	NA	CASSWGTSGRQETQYF	TGTGCCAGCAGCTGGGGGACTAGCGGGAGACAGGAGACCCAGTACTTC
NA	TRBJ1-4	TRBV27	few	CASSSGTTINEKLFF	TGTGCCAGCAGCTCGGGGACAACTATTAATGAAAAACTGTTTTTT
NA	TRBJ2-7	TRBV6-4	NA	CASSVNYEQYF	TGTGCCAGCAGCGTAAACTACGAGCAGTACTTC
NA	TRBJ2-1	TRBV12-2	NA	CASRLGGTSGSYNEQFF	TGTGCAAGTCGCTTGGGGGGGACTAGCGGAAGTTACAATGAGCAGTTCTTC
NA	TRBJ2-7	TRBV10-1	NA	CASSGQIDSYEQYF	TGCGCCAGCAGTGGACAGATCGATTCCTACGAGCAGTACTTC
NA	TRBJ1-4	TRBV10-3	few	CAISDHGGEGEKLFF	TGTGCCATCAGTGATCATGGAGGGGAAGGTGAAAAACTGTTTTTT
TRBD1	TRBJ1-1	TRBV19	NA	CASSYRDRNTEAFF	TGTGCCAGTAGCTACCGGGACAGGAACACTGAAGCTTTCTTT
NA	TRBJ1-6	TRBV6-2/TRBV6-3	NA	CASSQGQSSYNSPLHF	TGTGCCAGCAGTCAAGGACAGAGCTCCTATAATTCACCCCTCCACTTT
NA	TRBJ1-5	TRBV19	NA	CATMDRRGQPQHF	TGTGCCACCATGGACAGACGGGGACAGCCCCAGCATTTT
NA	TRBJ1-1	TRBV19	NA	CASSIKTANTEAFF	TGTGCCAGTAGTATAAAGACAGCGAACACTGAAGCTTTCTTT
NA	TRBJ2-5	TRBV28	once	CASRDWSGQETQYF	TGTGCCAGCAGAGACTGGAGCGGGCAAGAGACCCAGTACTTC
NA	TRBJ2-7	TRBV27	once	CASSPIQSFYEQYF	TGTGCCAGCAGTCCGATCCAGTCGTTCTACGAGCAGTACTTC
TRBD2	TRBJ2-1	TRBV5-1	NA	CASSSGLAGTYEQFF	TGCGCCAGCAGCTCGGGACTAGCGGGAACTTATGAGCAGTTCTTC
NA	TRBJ2-1	TRBV6-5	NA	CASSYSPSGYNEQFF	TGTGCCAGCAGTTACTCACCCAGCGGTTACAATGAGCAGTTCTTC
NA	TRBJ2-2	TRBV9	once	CASSVVFTGELFF	TGTGCCAGCAGCGTAGTCTTCACCGGGGAGCTGTTTTTT
TRBD1	TRBJ1-3	TRBV11-2	NA	CASSPRGPMNTIYF	TGTGCCAGCAGCCCCAGGGGGCCCATGAACACCATATATTTT
TRBD1	TRBJ1-1	TRBV5-1	once	CASSKGQGATHTEAFF	TGCGCCAGCAGCAAGGGACAGGGGGCAACTCACACTGAAGCTTTCTTT
NA	TRBJ2-7	TRBV28	NA	CAPPGRPYEQYF	TGTGCCCCCCCGGGGAGACCCTACGAGCAGTACTTC
TRBD2	TRBJ2-2	TRBV24-1	NA	CATSASSGGTGELFF	TGTGCCACCAGTGCATCCTCCGGGGGGACCGGGGAGCTGTTTTTT
TRBD1	TRBJ1-2	TRBV11-2	NA	CASSGQGPYGYTF	TGTGCCAGCAGCGGACAGGGACCCTATGGCTACACCTTC
NA	TRBJ2-1	TRBV4-2	NA	CASSQAPGRGRDEQFF	TGTGCCAGCAGCCAAGCGCCGGGCAGGGGTCGGGATGAGCAGTTCTTC
NA	TRBJ1-2	TRBV7-9	NA	CASSYGPGINYGYTF	TGTGCCAGCAGCTACGGGCCAGGGATTAACTATGGCTACACCTTC
NA	TRBJ2-7	TRBV12-2	few	CASRPPPREGREQYF	TGTGCAAGTCGCCCCCCCCCGCGGGAGGGCCGCGAGCAGTACTTC
NA	TRBJ2-2	TRBV6-1	NA	CASSELGLGNTGELFF	TGTGCCAGCAGTGAATTGGGGCTAGGCAACACCGGGGAGCTGTTTTTT
NA	TRBJ1-5	TRBV6-6	NA	CASSYLEGNQPQHF	TGTGCCAGCAGTTACTTAGAAGGCAATCAGCCCCAGCATTTT
TRBD1	TRBJ2-7	TRBV30	once	CAWSRGQGNEQYF	TGTGCCTGGAGTAGGGGACAGGGAAACGAGCAGTACTTC
NA	TRBJ2-3	TRBV4-1	NA	CASSQAGWPNGDTQYF	TGCGCCAGCAGCCAAGCGGGATGGCCAAACGGAGATACGCAGTATTTT
NA	TRBJ2-5	TRBV28	once	CATSRGTETQYF	TGTGCCACCTCCCGGGGTACGGAGACCCAGTACTTC
TRBD2	TRBJ2-1	TRBV6-2/TRBV6-3	NA	CASTPTSSNEQFF	TGTGCCAGCACCCCGACTAGCAGCAATGAGCAGTTCTTC